One sample yielded the 16 T cell receptor beta chains listed below, sequenced in a study of Ad26.COV2.S vaccination and SARS-CoV-2 variants. The treatment denotes: around 19 received Ad26.COV2.S at low or high dose, single or two shots; 5 received placebo; per-sample allocation not given. After the first vaccine or placebo injection, samples were drawn on day 63. Some clones are missing from TCRdb's copy, which holds only in-frame ones; the method was immunoSEQ multiplex PCR. The data hold about 480,000 clones, with 87% observed a single time. Sequencing used peripheral blood, obtained in a trial of Ad26.COV2.S vaccine versus placebo. The receptors shown here come from a person between 18 and 65 years old who received the Ad26.COV2.S COVID-19 vaccine or a placebo.

This chain uses TRBV3-1 (or the pseudogene TRBV3-2) with TRBJ2-1, with D possibly being TRBD2 (5 bases). The CDR3 extends over 13 amino acids. Trimming shortened V by 2 bases and J by 8 bases, and 10 bases separated the two germline ends. Per germline, CDR1 LGHDT and CDR2 YNNKEL (reference sequence). The CDR3 here is CASSQLRVDEQFF. In DNA, the CDR3 is TGTGCCAGCAGCCAATTGCGGGTCGATGAGCAGTTCTTC.

The J gene is TRBJ2-2, the V gene TRBV15; D unclear. CDR3 length equals 12 residues. In germline, CDR1 is LNHNV, CDR2 YYDKDF (reference sequence). Trimming removed 0 bases from V and 9 bases from J, with 5 bases in between. This chain's CDR3 is CATSRDGWELFF. CDR3 bases: TGTGCCACCAGCAGAGATGGTTGGGAGCTGTTTTTT. The full variable domain, completed using reference TRBV15 and TRBJ2-2, is DAMVIQNPRYQVTQFGKPVTLSCSQTLNHNVMYWYQQKSSQAPKLLFHYYDKDFNNEADTPDNFQSRRPNTSFCFLDIRSPGLGDTAMYLCATSRDGWELFFGEGSRLTVL.

The V gene is TRBV6-1, the J gene TRBJ1-3; possibly TRBD1 for D (5 bases). Trimming took off 2 bases at V and 0 bases at J, with 8 bases between the two ends. Germline-derived CDR1 and CDR2 are MNHNS and SASEGT. This CDR3 contains 15 residues. In DNA form, the CDR3 reads TGTGCCAGCAGTGAAACGGGGACCTCTGGAAACACCATATATTTT. Its translation is CASSETGTSGNTIYF.

This chain uses TRBV2 with TRBJ1-4; a weak D match, TRBD1 (6 bases). Germline V lookup: CDR1 SNHLY, CDR2 FYNNEI. This CDR3 has 13 residues. Trimming took 6 bases from V and 4 from J, leaving 9 bases between them. Written as DNA, the CDR3 is TGTGCCAGCAGCGGACAGCGTAATGAAAAACTGTTTTTT. It encodes CASSGQRNEKLFF.

The chain combines TRBV3-1 (or the pseudogene TRBV3-2) with TRBJ2-3; D gene unclear. This CDR3 has 12 residues. V was pared by 1 base and J by 4 bases, with 3 bases between. Per the germline V gene, CDR1 is LGHDT and CDR2 is YNNKEL (reference sequence). The CDR3 loop is CASSQAADTQYF. The CDR3 nucleotides read TGTGCCAGCAGCCAAGCTGCAGATACGCAGTATTTT.

The chain employs TRBV7-9 and TRBJ2-1; D is tentatively TRBD1 or TRBD2 (7 bases each). This CDR3 has 15 residues. Per germline, CDR1 SEHNR and CDR2 FQNEAQ (reference sequence). The V end was cut by 7 bases, the J end by 7 bases, with 20 bases between. CDR3 sequence: CASTPPRQGGNEQFF. In DNA, the CDR3 is TGTGCCAGCACCCCACCTCGACAGGGAGGGAATGAGCAGTTCTTC.

This clone has just one count. The V gene is TRBV7-2, the J gene TRBJ1-3, with TRBD1 matching over 7 bases. CDR1 is SGHTA, CDR2 FQGNSA, per germline. The CDR3 extends over 15 amino acids. Trimming took 2 bases from V and 7 from J; bases not matched to a gene: 8. CDR3 bases: TGTGCCAGCAGCTTAATAACAGGGGCAGCCAACACCATATATTTT. The encoded protein is CASSLITGAANTIYF.

V is TRBV2 and J is TRBJ2-7; maybe TRBD1 (6 bases). Per the germline V gene, CDR1 is SNHLY and CDR2 is FYNNEI. This CDR3 contains 15 residues. With 2 bases removed from V and 0 bases from J, the gap between germline ends came to 11 bases. CDR3 coding DNA: TGTGCCAGCAGTGAAAGGTCCAGGGGCTCCTACGAGCAGTACTTC. It codes for CASSERSRGSYEQYF.

This chain connects TRBV6-5 to TRBJ2-1; D unresolved. This CDR3 has 12 amino acids. Germline loops: CDR1 MNHEY, CDR2 SVGAGI. With 4 bases removed from V and 6 bases from J, the gap between germline ends came to 7 bases. CDR3 amino acids: CASSSGLNEQFF. Here the CDR3 DNA reads TGTGCCAGCAGTTCCGGCCTCAATGAGCAGTTCTTC.

The rearrangement uses TRBV7-8 and TRBJ2-7, with TRBD1 identical over 11 bases. CDR3 size: 17 residues. Trimming at V came to 4 bases and at J to 0 bases, leaving 8 bases not matched to a gene. Germline V lookup: CDR1 SGHVS, CDR2 FQNEAQ. In DNA, the CDR3 is TGTGCCAGCAGCTCAGCCCTCGGACAGGGGGCCTCCTACGAGCAGTACTTC. It yields the protein CASSSALGQGASYEQYF. The full variable domain, with the rest looked up from reference TRBV7-8 and TRBJ2-7, is GAGVSQSPRYKVAKRGQDVALRCDPISGHVSLFWYQQALGQGPEFLTYFQNEAQLDKSGLPSDRFFAERPEGSVSTLKIQRTQQEDSAVYLCASSSALGQGASYEQYFGPGTRLTVT.

This sequence joins TRBV2 and TRBJ2-1, with 7 bases identical to TRBD2. V shed 8 bases and J 4 bases; nucleotides not matched to a gene: 11. The CDR3 contains 15 residues. The germline V gene has CDR1 SNHLY and CDR2 FYNNEI. CDR3: CASLGGRAAYNEQFF. The CDR3, as DNA: TGTGCCAGCCTTGGGGGGAGGGCGGCGTACAATGAGCAGTTCTTC.

The chain recombines TRBV27 with TRBJ1-1; tentative D call: TRBD1 (5 bases). Germline V gene sequence: CDR1 MNHEY, CDR2 SMNVEV (reference sequence). The CDR3 sequence is 15 residues long. V was pared by 6 bases and J by 10 bases, with 24 bases between. CDR3 loop: CASSSPLGGKGRAFF. The CDR3 DNA is TGTGCCAGCAGCTCACCCTTGGGGGGGAAAGGTCGAGCTTTCTTT.

This chain's CDR3 is CASSLALTVRGEQYF. For the CDR3, the DNA is TGTGCCAGCAGCTTAGCCCTGACGGTTCGCGGCGAGCAGTACTTC. This chain uses TRBV7-9 with TRBJ2-7; D is ambiguous. CDR1 and CDR2 from the germline V gene are SEHNR and FQNEAQ (reference sequence). V shed 0 bases and J shed 6 bases, with 15 bases lying between them. This CDR3 has 15 residues.

CDR3 sequence: CAWSVWRGLNTEAFF. The CDR3 region has the DNA TGTGCCTGGAGTGTTTGGAGGGGTCTGAACACTGAAGCTTTCTTT. This rearrangement joins TRBV30 to TRBJ1-1; a weak D match, TRBD1 (5 bases). The ends were cut back, 0 bases at V and 0 bases at J, with 11 bases in the middle. The germline V gene has CDR1 GTSNPN and CDR2 SVGIG (reference sequence). This CDR3 is built from 15 residues.

The DNA of the CDR3 is TGTGCCAGCGGAAGGGGTGGCTACAATGAGCAGTTCTTC. Amino acid sequence: CASGRGGYNEQFF. The chain recombines TRBV7-3 with TRBJ2-1; D may be TRBD1 (5 bases). The V end was cut by 8 bases, the J end by 3 bases, with 11 bases between. CDR3 length: 13 residues. Germline loops: CDR1 SGHTA, CDR2 FQGTGA.

The chain carries TRBV10-2 and TRBJ1-6; TRBD1 might be the D (5 bases). Trimming pared 7 bases from V and 5 bases from J, leaving 15 bases between. The V gene's germline CDR1 is WSHSY and CDR2 SAAADI. The CDR3 extends over 15 amino acids. The DNA for the CDR3 is TGCGCCAGCAAGGGACCGGGGAAAGATAATTCACCCCTCCACTTT. The encoded protein is CASKGPGKDNSPLHF.